A selection of T cell receptor beta chains follows, all from one sample in a study of blood T cell repertoires in COVID-19. The protocol was immunoSEQ multiplex PCR, while the TCRdb copy is restricted to in-frame clones and leaves out a portion. The sample gives 90,000 to 150,000 clones, over 60% of which show up once; 3.5% to 4.5% is in the top ten. Sequences were obtained from peripheral blood. The receptors derive from a woman at least 80 years old with acute or convalescent COVID-19. The CDR3 runs from the conserved cysteine through the conserved F or W. Fields, in order: clone size, D gene, CDR3 length, V gene, J gene, CDR3 DNA, CDR3 protein. The D gene is left open where the match is weak. Clone size, where shown, is once, few, many, or a class for clones that have expanded.

size: .
D: TRBD1
length: 16
V: TRBV28
J: TRBJ1-4
DNA: TGTGCCAGCAGTCTTATTCGGGGGACAGGGGGCGAAAAACTGTTTTTT
CDR3: CASSLIRGTGGEKLFF

size: .
D: .
length: 16
V: TRBV9
J: TRBJ1-3
DNA: TGTGCCAGCAGCAACTCCCTGGGGGGGCCGGGAAACACCATATATTTT
CDR3: CASSNSLGGPGNTIYF

size: .
D: .
length: 16
V: TRBV21-1
J: TRBJ1-1
DNA: TGTGCCAGCAGCAAAGCGCAGAGGGTGTTCGACACTGAAGCTTTCTTT
CDR3: CASSKAQRVFDTEAFF

size: few
D: .
length: 16
V: TRBV2
J: TRBJ1-4
DNA: TGTGCCAGCAGGTCCAACACGGTAGACATTGGCGAAAAACTGTTTTTT
CDR3: CASRSNTVDIGEKLFF

size: .
D: .
length: 14
V: TRBV9
J: TRBJ2-1
DNA: TGTGCCAGCAGCGTAGGGGGCGGTCACAATGAGCAGTTCTTC
CDR3: CASSVGGGHNEQFF

size: .
D: TRBD1
length: 15
V: TRBV3-1/TRBV3-2
J: TRBJ2-7
DNA: TGTGCCAGCAGCCAAAGGGGGAACAGGGGACACGAGCAGTACTTC
CDR3: CASSQRGNRGHEQYF

size: .
D: .
length: 14
V: TRBV6-2/TRBV6-3
J: TRBJ1-4
DNA: TGTGCCAGCAGCTTGGGGGGGACTAATGAAAAACTGTTTTTT
CDR3: CASSLGGTNEKLFF

size: .
D: .
length: 17
V: TRBV7-9
J: TRBJ2-1
DNA: TGTGCCAGCAGCTCAACAGGGAAAACGAGCTCCTACAATGAGCAGTTCTTC
CDR3: CASSSTGKTSSYNEQFF

size: .
D: TRBD1
length: 13
V: TRBV6-1
J: TRBJ1-2
DNA: TGTGCCAGCAGTGAAGTTGGGACAGACGGCTACACCTTC
CDR3: CASSEVGTDGYTF

size: once
D: TRBD1
length: 14
V: TRBV7-2
J: TRBJ1-6
DNA: TGTGCCAGCAGCTTGACAGGGAGCGATTCACCCCTCCACTTT
CDR3: CASSLTGSDSPLHF

size: few
D: TRBD2
length: 15
V: TRBV6-2/TRBV6-3
J: TRBJ2-7
DNA: TGTGCCAGCAGTTCTCGCCCGGGACTAGCATACGAGCAGTACTTC
CDR3: CASSSRPGLAYEQYF

size: .
D: TRBD1
length: 15
V: TRBV4-3
J: TRBJ1-5
DNA: TGCGCCAGCAGCCAGGACAGGGGGCAAGGTCAGCCCCAGCATTTT
CDR3: CASSQDRGQGQPQHF

size: few
D: .
length: 17
V: TRBV4-3
J: TRBJ1-5
DNA: TGCGCCAGCAGCCAAGACTGGGGGGAAGAGGGCAATCAGCCCCAGCATTTT
CDR3: CASSQDWGEEGNQPQHF